This T cell receptor (beta chain) appears in the sequencing data of a study of long-term antiretroviral therapy in people with HIV. Germline V lookup: CDR1 LNHDA, CDR2 SQIVND (reference sequence). Trimming stripped 3 bases from V and 4 bases from J, with 15 bases between. This CDR3 contains 15 residues. Survey-level immunoSEQ v3.0 assays were run. The method was immunoSEQ multiplex PCR; TCRdb's version includes in-frame clones alone and lacks a portion of them. The sample has about 25,000 clones, 80% to 90% seen once. Samples held roughly 0.95-11 million cryopreserved PBMC before DNA extraction. Specimen: unsorted PBMCs, collected 1.8 years before starting antiretroviral therapy. The rearrangement joins TRBV19 to TRBJ1-2; D call uncertain. The clonotype comes from a middle-aged man with HIV. The CDR3 sequence is CASSMAGSVSYGYTF. The CDR3 DNA follows: TGTGCCAGTAGTATGGCAGGCTCGGTGAGCTATGGCTACACCTTC.